This T cell receptor beta chain was sequenced for a study of shared clonotypes between healthy human individuals. The protocol was immunoSEQ multiplex PCR, while the TCRdb copy is restricted to in-frame clones and leaves out a portion. There are around 2,100,000 clones in the sample; roughly 94% occur only once, and 1% to 1.5% lies in the top ten. The V gene end was trimmed by 5 bases and the J gene end by 10 bases; junction bases not matched to a gene: 8. The CDR3 runs 13 residues. CDR1 is LNHNV, CDR2 YYDKDF, per germline (reference sequence). Positively selected for CCR7, the CD45RO-negative cells used as naive CD8 cells excluded terminally differentiated effector memory CD45RA+ cells.

The sequencing input was naive CD8+ T cells sorted from blood. The sequence came from a young man in good health. The V call is TRBV15, the J call TRBJ2-1, with 7 bases lining up with TRBD2. CDR3 protein: CATSAGLVEEQFF. The CDR3 DNA sequence: TGTGCCACCAGCGCCGGACTAGTTGAAGAGCAGTTCTTC.